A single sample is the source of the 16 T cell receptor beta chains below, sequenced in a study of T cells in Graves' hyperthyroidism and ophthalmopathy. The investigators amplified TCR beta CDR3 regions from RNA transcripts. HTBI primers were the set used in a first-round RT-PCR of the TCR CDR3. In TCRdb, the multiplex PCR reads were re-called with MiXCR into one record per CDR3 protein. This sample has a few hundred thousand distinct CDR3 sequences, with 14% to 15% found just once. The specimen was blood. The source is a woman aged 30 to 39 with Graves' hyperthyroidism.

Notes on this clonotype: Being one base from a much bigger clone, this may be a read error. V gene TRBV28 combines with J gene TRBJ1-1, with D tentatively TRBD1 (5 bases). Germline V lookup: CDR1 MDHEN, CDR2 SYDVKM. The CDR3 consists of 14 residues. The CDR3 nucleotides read TGTGTCAGCAGACTGGGGACTTGGAACACTGAAGCTTTCTTT. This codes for CVSRLGTWNTEAFF.

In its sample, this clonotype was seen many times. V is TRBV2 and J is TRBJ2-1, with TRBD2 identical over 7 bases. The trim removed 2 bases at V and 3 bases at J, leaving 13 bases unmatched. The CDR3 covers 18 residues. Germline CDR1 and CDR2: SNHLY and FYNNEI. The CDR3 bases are TGTGCCAGCAGTGAAACATCCGTGCGGGAGTTTCTCTACAATGAGCAGTTCTTC. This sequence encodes CASSETSVREFLYNEQFF.

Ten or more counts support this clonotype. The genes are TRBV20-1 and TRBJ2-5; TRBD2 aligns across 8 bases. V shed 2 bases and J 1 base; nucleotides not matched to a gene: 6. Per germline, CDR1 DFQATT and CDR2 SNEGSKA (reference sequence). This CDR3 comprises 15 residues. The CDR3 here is CSARRSGMLQETQYF. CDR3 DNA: TGCAGTGCTAGACGTAGCGGGATGCTCCAAGAGACCCAGTACTTC.

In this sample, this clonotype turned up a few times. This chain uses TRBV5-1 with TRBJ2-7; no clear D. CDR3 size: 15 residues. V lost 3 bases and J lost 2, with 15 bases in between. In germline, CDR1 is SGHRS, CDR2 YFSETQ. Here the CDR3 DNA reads TGCGCCAGCAGCTCCGGGTCGGCGAGCACCTACGAGCAGTACTTC. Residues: CASSSGSASTYEQYF.

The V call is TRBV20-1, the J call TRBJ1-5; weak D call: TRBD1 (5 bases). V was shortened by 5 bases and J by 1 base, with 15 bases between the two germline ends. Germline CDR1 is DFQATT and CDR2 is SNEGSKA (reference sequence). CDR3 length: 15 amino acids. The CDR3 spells CSARGGSTSNQPQHF. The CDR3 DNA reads TGCAGTGCTCGGGGGGGGTCCACGAGCAATCAGCCCCAGCATTTT.

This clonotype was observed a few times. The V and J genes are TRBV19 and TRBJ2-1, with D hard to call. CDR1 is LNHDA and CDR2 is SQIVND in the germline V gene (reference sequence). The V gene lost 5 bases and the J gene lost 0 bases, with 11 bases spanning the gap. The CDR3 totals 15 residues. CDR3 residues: CASSETWTSYNEQFF. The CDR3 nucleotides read TGTGCCAGTAGTGAGACTTGGACCTCCTACAATGAGCAGTTCTTC.

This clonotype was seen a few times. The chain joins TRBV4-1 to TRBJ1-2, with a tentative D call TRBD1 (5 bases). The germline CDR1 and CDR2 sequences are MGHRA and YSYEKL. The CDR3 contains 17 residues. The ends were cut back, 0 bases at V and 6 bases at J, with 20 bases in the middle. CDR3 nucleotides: TGCGCCAGCAGCCAAGAGCACACAAGGAAGGGACTTGATGGCTACACCTTC. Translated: CASSQEHTRKGLDGYTF.

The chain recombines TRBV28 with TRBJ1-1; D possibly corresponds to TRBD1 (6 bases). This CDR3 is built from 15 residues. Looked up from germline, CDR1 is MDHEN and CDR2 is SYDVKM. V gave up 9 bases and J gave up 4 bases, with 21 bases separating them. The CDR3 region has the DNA TGTGCCAGTGTTTGGGCGTATAGGGGGGGCACTGAAGCTTTCTTT. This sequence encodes CASVWAYRGGTEAFF.

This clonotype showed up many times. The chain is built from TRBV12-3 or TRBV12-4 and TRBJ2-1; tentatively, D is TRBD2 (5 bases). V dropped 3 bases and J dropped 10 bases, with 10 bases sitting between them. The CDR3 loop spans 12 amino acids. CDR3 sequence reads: CASSFGLPEQFF. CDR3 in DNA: TGTGCCAGCAGTTTCGGACTTCCCGAGCAGTTCTTC.

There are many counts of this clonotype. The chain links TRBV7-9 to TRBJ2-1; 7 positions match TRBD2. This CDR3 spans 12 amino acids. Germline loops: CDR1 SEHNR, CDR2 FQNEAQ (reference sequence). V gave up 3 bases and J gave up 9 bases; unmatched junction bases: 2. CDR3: CASSFGGGEQFF. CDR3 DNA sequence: TGTGCCAGCAGCTTTGGGGGGGGTGAGCAGTTCTTC.

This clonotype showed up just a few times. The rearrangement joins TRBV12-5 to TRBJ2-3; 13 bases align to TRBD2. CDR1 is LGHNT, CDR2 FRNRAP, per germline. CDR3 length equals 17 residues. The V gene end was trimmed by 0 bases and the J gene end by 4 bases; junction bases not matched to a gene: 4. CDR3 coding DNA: TGTGCTAGTGGTTTGGTACTAGCGGGAGGGCCCGCAGATACGCAGTATTTT. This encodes CASGLVLAGGPADTQYF.

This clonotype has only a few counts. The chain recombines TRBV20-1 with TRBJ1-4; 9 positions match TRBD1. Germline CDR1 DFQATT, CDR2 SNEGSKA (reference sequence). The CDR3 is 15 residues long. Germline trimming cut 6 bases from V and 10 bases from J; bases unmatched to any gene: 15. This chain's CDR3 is CSARNYRDRVGKLFF. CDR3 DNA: TGCAGTGCCAGAAACTACAGGGACAGGGTAGGAAAACTGTTTTTT.

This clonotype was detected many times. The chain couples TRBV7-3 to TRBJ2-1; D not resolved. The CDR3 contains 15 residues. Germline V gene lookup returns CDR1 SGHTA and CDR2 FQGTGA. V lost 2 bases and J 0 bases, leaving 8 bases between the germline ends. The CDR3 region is CASSLGESSYNEQFF. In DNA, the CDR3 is TGTGCCAGCAGCTTAGGTGAAAGCTCCTACAATGAGCAGTTCTTC.

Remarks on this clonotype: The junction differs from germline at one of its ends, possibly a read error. DNA of the CDR3: TGTGCCACCGGCAGAGATTTGAGGGGTCCCTTACTCGGGGCCAACGTCCTGACTTTC. Residues: CATGRDLRGPLLGANVLTF. This sequence joins TRBV15 and TRBJ2-6, with D possibly called TRBD1 or TRBD2 (5 bases each). The germline gives CDR1 LNHNV, CDR2 YYDKDF (reference sequence). The CDR3 sequence is 19 residues long.

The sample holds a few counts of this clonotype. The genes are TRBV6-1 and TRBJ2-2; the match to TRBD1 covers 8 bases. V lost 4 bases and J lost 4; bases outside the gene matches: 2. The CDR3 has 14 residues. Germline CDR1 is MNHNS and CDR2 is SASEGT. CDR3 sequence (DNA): TGTGCCAGCAGTGCGGACAGGGTCACCGGGGAGCTGTTTTTT. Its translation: CASSADRVTGELFF.

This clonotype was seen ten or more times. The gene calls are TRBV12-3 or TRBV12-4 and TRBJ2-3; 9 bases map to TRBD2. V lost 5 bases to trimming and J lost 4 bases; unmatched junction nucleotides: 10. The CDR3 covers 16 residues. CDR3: CASSQLAGRTSDTQYF. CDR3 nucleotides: TGTGCCAGCAGTCAACTAGCGGGCAGGACTTCAGATACGCAGTATTTT.